The T cell receptor beta chain under discussion was sequenced for a study of T-cell memory formation after mild COVID-19. Study results and limitations: Later expanders leaned CD4+, whereas clones that contracted between day 15 and 85 were balanced CD4/CD8. CD4+ clones that contracted lay mainly in CM and EM; CD8+ ones lay in EMRA.

This clonotype was detected many times. Its antigen is not identified. TCRdb used MiXCR to reprocess the 5' RACE reads, holding one entry per CDR3 protein. The sample contains over 12,000 distinct CDR3 sequences, approximately 19% of which appear only once. Trimming pared 7 bases from V and 1 base from J, leaving 12 bases between. The CDR3 loop spans 15 amino acids. CDR1 is KGHDR and CDR2 is SFDVKD in the germline V gene. V and J are TRBV24-1 and TRBJ2-2; TRBD1 might be the D (6 bases). The sequencing input was PBMCs or a T cell subset sorted from them (not recorded which). This TCR came from an adult woman who had mild COVID-19 (a few samples of this study predate the infection). Cell type and time point are not known. The CDR3 is CATSSEQGNTGELFF. In nucleotides, the CDR3 is TGTGCCACCAGCTCCGAACAGGGGAACACCGGGGAGCTGTTTTTT.